Below, one T cell receptor beta chain is given with its context. Only in-frame clones appear in the TCRdb table, and some are missing; sequencing was by immunoSEQ multiplex PCR. The repertoire holds under 200,000 clones, with approximately 86% as singletons. This record comes from a study of blood T cell repertoires in COVID-19. Participant reports of clinical history set cohort assignment. The sequence was obtained from a woman aged 55-70 years with acute COVID-19. Sequencing was performed on PBMCs or T cells enriched from blood (not recorded which).

CDR3 sequence reads: CASSPEGSGTEAFF. The CDR3 DNA follows: TGTGCCAGCTCACCAGAGGGTTCGGGCACTGAAGCTTTCTTT. V usage is TRBV18 and J usage is TRBJ1-1; D call uncertain. The length of the CDR3 is 14 residues. Trimming stripped 2 bases from V and 4 bases from J, with 11 bases between. The germline V gene encodes CDR1 KGHSH and CDR2 LQKENI.